These T cell receptor beta chains were read from a single sample in a study of T cells in Graves' hyperthyroidism and ophthalmopathy. MiXCR, applied by TCRdb to the multiplex PCR reads, yields one record per CDR3 protein. Here the sample spans about 55,000 distinct CDR3 sequences, 53% being singletons. What was sequenced was blood. The origin of the receptors is a woman aged 60-75 years with Graves' ophthalmopathy. CDR3s include the opening cysteine and the closing phenylalanine or tryptophan. The order of the fields is V gene, clone size, D gene, J gene, CDR3 protein, CDR3 DNA. The D gene is left open where the match is weak. Size is omitted from some rows. Given values are once, few, many or a class for expanded clones.

V gene: TRBV11-2; clone size: many; D gene: -; J gene: TRBJ2-5; CDR3 protein: CASSLDLRLGTEETQYF; CDR3 DNA: TGTGCCAGCAGCTTAGATCTGAGGCTCGGTACTGAAGAGACCCAGTACTTC
V gene: TRBV7-7; clone size: -; D gene: TRBD1; J gene: TRBJ1-2; CDR3 protein: CASSKGQSYGYTF; CDR3 DNA: TGTGCTAGCAGCAAGGGACAGTCCTATGGCTACACCTTC
V gene: TRBV9; clone size: many; D gene: -; J gene: TRBJ2-2; CDR3 protein: CASSVAGGMNTGELFF; CDR3 DNA: TGTGCCAGCAGCGTAGCCGGGGGTATGAACACCGGGGAGCTGTTTTTT
V gene: TRBV6-1; clone size: many; D gene: TRBD1; J gene: TRBJ1-3; CDR3 protein: CASSEWDRGKAGNTIYF; CDR3 DNA: TGTGCCAGCAGTGAATGGGACAGGGGGAAGGCTGGAAACACCATATATTTT
V gene: TRBV5-1; clone size: once; D gene: TRBD2; J gene: TRBJ2-1; CDR3 protein: CASRMTSGGGNEQFF; CDR3 DNA: TGCGCCAGCAGGATGACTAGCGGGGGCGGCAATGAGCAGTTCTTC
V gene: TRBV12-3/TRBV12-4; clone size: -; D gene: TRBD1; J gene: TRBJ1-2; CDR3 protein: CASSFDRVAGEGYTF; CDR3 DNA: TGTGCCAGCAGTTTTGACAGGGTAGCTGGGGAAGGCTACACCTTC
V gene: TRBV6-5; clone size: -; D gene: TRBD1; J gene: TRBJ1-3; CDR3 protein: CASAIEGAKRDTIYF; CDR3 DNA: TGTGCCAGCGCCATTGAGGGGGCCAAGCGAGACACCATATATTTT
V gene: TRBV19; clone size: -; D gene: -; J gene: TRBJ1-5; CDR3 protein: CASSSGGDSNQPQHF; CDR3 DNA: TGTGCCAGTAGTAGTGGGGGCGATAGCAATCAGCCCCAGCATTTT
V gene: TRBV29-1; clone size: once; D gene: TRBD1; J gene: TRBJ1-2; CDR3 protein: CSVEFPGQVYGYTF; CDR3 DNA: TGCAGCGTTGAATTTCCGGGACAGGTTTATGGCTACACCTTC
V gene: TRBV5-1; clone size: many; D gene: TRBD1; J gene: TRBJ2-2; CDR3 protein: CASGGSWTGDTGELFF; CDR3 DNA: TGCGCCAGCGGGGGGAGCTGGACAGGGGACACCGGGGAGCTGTTTTTT
V gene: TRBV5-1; clone size: many; D gene: TRBD2; J gene: TRBJ2-5; CDR3 protein: CASSFASGGAGETQYF; CDR3 DNA: TGCGCCAGCAGCTTCGCAAGCGGGGGGGCCGGAGAGACCCAGTACTTC
V gene: TRBV12-3/TRBV12-4; clone size: many; D gene: TRBD1; J gene: TRBJ1-4; CDR3 protein: CASSSRDRGAGKLFF; CDR3 DNA: TGTGCCAGCAGTTCCCGGGACAGGGGTGCGGGAAAACTGTTTTTT
V gene: TRBV20-1; clone size: few; D gene: -; J gene: TRBJ2-1; CDR3 protein: CSGIGGDRKDNEQFF; CDR3 DNA: TGCAGTGGTATCGGCGGGGACAGAAAAGACAATGAGCAGTTCTTC
V gene: TRBV10-3; clone size: -; D gene: TRBD2; J gene: TRBJ2-1; CDR3 protein: CAISDTSGSSYNEQFF; CDR3 DNA: TGTGCCATCAGTGACACTAGCGGGAGCTCCTACAATGAGCAGTTCTTC
V gene: TRBV2; clone size: many; D gene: -; J gene: TRBJ2-5; CDR3 protein: CASSEALAEGTQYF; CDR3 DNA: TGTGCCAGCAGTGAAGCGCTAGCAGAGGGGACCCAGTACTTC
V gene: TRBV11-2; clone size: many; D gene: TRBD2; J gene: TRBJ2-7; CDR3 protein: CASRRTSGSQYEQYF; CDR3 DNA: TGTGCCAGCAGAAGAACTAGCGGGAGTCAATACGAGCAGTACTTC
V gene: TRBV11-3; clone size: many; D gene: -; J gene: TRBJ2-2; CDR3 protein: CASSYTGLGELFF; CDR3 DNA: TGTGCCAGCAGCTACACCGGGCTGGGGGAGCTGTTTTTT
V gene: TRBV19; clone size: -; D gene: -; J gene: TRBJ1-2; CDR3 protein: CASSDMIYGYTF; CDR3 DNA: TGTGCGAGTAGCGATATGATCTATGGCTACACCTTT
V gene: TRBV6-4; clone size: many; D gene: -; J gene: TRBJ1-6; CDR3 protein: CASSDRQGNSPLHF; CDR3 DNA: TGTGCCAGCAGTGACAGGCAGGGAAACTCACCCCTCCACTTT
V gene: TRBV20-1; clone size: -; D gene: TRBD2; J gene: TRBJ2-5; CDR3 protein: CSARTSGRGQETQYF; CDR3 DNA: TGCAGTGCTAGGACTAGCGGGAGGGGGCAGGAGACCCAGTACTTC
V gene: TRBV12-3/TRBV12-4; clone size: -; D gene: -; J gene: TRBJ2-7; CDR3 protein: CASSLAGAGDEQYF; CDR3 DNA: TGTGCCAGCAGTCTGGCCGGGGCAGGGGACGAGCAGTACTTC
V gene: TRBV12-3/TRBV12-4; clone size: many; D gene: TRBD2; J gene: TRBJ2-1; CDR3 protein: CASSLVPETSGRKFF; CDR3 DNA: TGTGCCAGCAGTCTAGTTCCCGAGACTAGCGGGAGAAAGTTCTTC
V gene: TRBV11-2; clone size: -; D gene: -; J gene: TRBJ2-1; CDR3 protein: CASSFYICSARVWGDNEQFF; CDR3 DNA: -
V gene: TRBV12-3/TRBV12-4; clone size: many; D gene: -; J gene: TRBJ2-7; CDR3 protein: CASSPGPGYEQYF; CDR3 DNA: TGTGCCAGCAGCCCCGGGCCGGGCTACGAGCAGTACTTC
V gene: TRBV19; clone size: -; D gene: -; J gene: TRBJ1-6; CDR3 protein: CASNWGRGSPLHF; CDR3 DNA: TGTGCCAGTAATTGGGGGAGAGGTTCACCCCTCCACTTT
V gene: TRBV4-1; clone size: many; D gene: TRBD1; J gene: TRBJ1-2; CDR3 protein: CASSPDRDYGYTF; CDR3 DNA: TGCGCCAGCAGTCCTGACAGGGATTATGGCTACACCTTC
V gene: TRBV25-1; clone size: -; D gene: TRBD1; J gene: TRBJ2-7; CDR3 protein: CASSEGQGLQYF; CDR3 DNA: TGTGCCAGCAGTGAGGGACAGGGCTTGCAGTACTTC
V gene: TRBV19; clone size: -; D gene: -; J gene: TRBJ1-1; CDR3 protein: CASSIDRTGRGVGEAFF; CDR3 DNA: TGTGCCAGTAGTATAGATCGCACCGGACGGGGCGTTGGTGAAGCTTTCTTT
V gene: TRBV9; clone size: -; D gene: TRBD2; J gene: TRBJ2-5; CDR3 protein: CASSLKGEGETQYF; CDR3 DNA: TGTGCCAGCAGCCTAAAAGGGGAGGGAGAGACCCAGTACTTC
V gene: TRBV7-3; clone size: once; D gene: -; J gene: TRBJ2-7; CDR3 protein: CANSHGAPNLDEQYF; CDR3 DNA: TGTGCCAACAGCCATGGGGCCCCAAATTTGGACGAGCAGTACTTC
V gene: TRBV9; clone size: -; D gene: -; J gene: TRBJ2-5; CDR3 protein: CASSYGNRRETQYF; CDR3 DNA: TGTGCCAGCAGTTACGGGAACAGAAGAGAGACCCAGTACTTC
V gene: TRBV20-1; clone size: medium-sized; D gene: TRBD2; J gene: TRBJ2-1; CDR3 protein: CSAISSGRRFF; CDR3 DNA: TGCAGTGCGATCTCTAGCGGACGAAGGTTCTTC
V gene: TRBV5-1; clone size: many; D gene: TRBD1; J gene: TRBJ2-1; CDR3 protein: CASSLDAWTGDVRTDEQFF; CDR3 DNA: TGCGCCAGCAGCTTGGACGCCTGGACAGGGGACGTTAGGACAGATGAGCAGTTCTTC
V gene: TRBV12-3/TRBV12-4; clone size: -; D gene: TRBD1; J gene: TRBJ1-5; CDR3 protein: CASSRTGGSSPQHF; CDR3 DNA: TGTGCCAGCAGTCGGACAGGGGGAAGTTCACCCCAGCATTTT
V gene: TRBV9; clone size: -; D gene: TRBD1; J gene: TRBJ2-7; CDR3 protein: CASSVGGTGGDEQYF; CDR3 DNA: TGCGCCAGCAGCGTAGGTGGGACAGGGGGAGACGAGCAGTACTTC
V gene: TRBV2; clone size: many; D gene: -; J gene: TRBJ2-7; CDR3 protein: CASSEVGGALYEQYF; CDR3 DNA: TGTGCCAGCAGTGAAGTAGGCGGGGCACTCTACGAGCAGTACTTC
V gene: TRBV7-3; clone size: once; D gene: -; J gene: TRBJ1-4; CDR3 protein: CASSSGLADEKLFF; CDR3 DNA: TGTGCCAGCAGCTCCGGACTCGCCGATGAAAAACTGTTTTTT
V gene: TRBV28; clone size: -; D gene: TRBD2; J gene: TRBJ2-3; CDR3 protein: CASGTSGIDTQYF; CDR3 DNA: TGTGCCAGCGGAACTAGCGGGATAGATACGCAGTATTTT
V gene: TRBV6-6; clone size: many; D gene: -; J gene: TRBJ1-5; CDR3 protein: CASSHRDFSNQPQHF; CDR3 DNA: TGTGCCAGCAGTCACCGGGACTTTAGCAATCAGCCCCAGCATTTT
V gene: TRBV10-3; clone size: medium-sized; D gene: TRBD1; J gene: TRBJ1-6; CDR3 protein: CASQGGFNSPLHF; CDR3 DNA: TGTGCTTCACAGGGGGGATTTAATTCACCCCTCCACTTT